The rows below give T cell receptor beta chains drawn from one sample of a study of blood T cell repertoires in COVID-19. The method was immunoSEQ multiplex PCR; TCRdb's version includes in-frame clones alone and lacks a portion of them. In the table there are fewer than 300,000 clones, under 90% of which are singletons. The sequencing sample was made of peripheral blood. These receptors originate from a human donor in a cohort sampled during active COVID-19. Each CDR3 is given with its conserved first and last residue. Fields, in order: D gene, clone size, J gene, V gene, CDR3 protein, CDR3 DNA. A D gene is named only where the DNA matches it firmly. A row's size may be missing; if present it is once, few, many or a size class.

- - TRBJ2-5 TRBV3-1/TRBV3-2 CASSQDTTRQETQYF TGTGCCAGCAGCCAAGATACAACTAGGCAAGAGACCCAGTACTTC
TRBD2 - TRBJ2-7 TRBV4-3 CASSQGTSGGGEQYF TGCGCCAGCAGCCAAGGGACTAGCGGGGGTGGCGAGCAGTACTTC
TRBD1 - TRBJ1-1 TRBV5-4 CASSSIPGTGMLTEAFF TGTGCCAGCAGCTCTATACCCGGGACAGGGATGTTGACTGAAGCTTTCTTT
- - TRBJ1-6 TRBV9 CASSAPGPLHF TGTGCCAGCAGCGCGCCGGGACCCCTCCACTTT
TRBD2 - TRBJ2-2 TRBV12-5 CASGLKTGLAGAPGELFF TGTGCTAGTGGTCTTAAAACTGGACTAGCGGGAGCCCCCGGGGAGCTGTTTTTT
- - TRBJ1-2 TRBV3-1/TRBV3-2 CASWEGGLGYTF TGTGCCAGCTGGGAAGGGGGTTTGGGCTACACCTTC
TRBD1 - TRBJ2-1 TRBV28 CASSLTGTGDDEQFF TGTGCCAGCAGTTTAACCGGGACAGGGGATGATGAGCAGTTCTTC
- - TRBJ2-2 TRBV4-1 CASSHVTSLNTGELFF TGCGCCAGCAGCCACGTGACTAGTTTGAACACCGGGGAGCTGTTTTTT
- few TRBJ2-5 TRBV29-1 CSATLHSGETQYF TGCAGCGCAACCTTGCATTCGGGTGAGACCCAGTACTTC
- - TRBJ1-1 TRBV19 CASSSARFGQLNTEAFF TGTGCCAGTAGTAGCGCCCGATTTGGACAGCTGAACACTGAAGCTTTCTTT
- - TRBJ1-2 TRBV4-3 CASSRGSLNYGYTF TGCGCCAGCAGCCGGGGCAGCTTAAACTATGGCTACACCTTC
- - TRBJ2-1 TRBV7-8 CASSLAAGSYNEQFF TGTGCCAGCAGCTTAGCGGCGGGCTCCTACAATGAGCAGTTCTTC
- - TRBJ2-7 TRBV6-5 CASRTQGAEQYF TGTGCCAGCAGGACACAGGGAGCCGAGCAGTACTTC
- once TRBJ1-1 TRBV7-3 CASSLQGRNTEAFF TGTGCCAGCAGCTTACAGGGGAGGAACACTGAAGCTTTCTTT
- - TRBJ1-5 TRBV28 CASRTLNQPQHF TGTGCCAGCAGAACTCTAAATCAGCCCCAGCATTTT
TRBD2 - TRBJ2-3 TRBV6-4 CASSAGLAGVTSTDTQYF TGTGCCAGCAGTGCGGGACTAGCGGGGGTAACGAGCACAGATACGCAGTATTTT
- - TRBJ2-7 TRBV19 CASSAAGTNPYEQYF TGTGCCAGTAGTGCGGCCGGGACAAACCCCTACGAGCAGTACTTC
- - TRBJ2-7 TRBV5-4 CASSLDRRGYDEYF TGTGCCAGCAGCTTGGATCGCAGGGGCTACGATGAGTACTTC
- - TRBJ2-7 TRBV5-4 CASSLDRESTYEQYF TGTGCCAGCAGCTTGGACAGGGAAAGTACCTACGAGCAGTACTTC
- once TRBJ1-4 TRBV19 CASSKQESEKLFF TGTGCCAGTAGTAAACAGGAGTCCGAAAAACTGTTTTTT
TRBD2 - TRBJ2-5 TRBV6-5 CASKSSGRIETQYF TGTGCCAGCAAGAGTAGCGGGAGAATTGAGACCCAGTACTTC
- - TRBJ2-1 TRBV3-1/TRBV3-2 CASSQLRSEQFF TGTGCCAGCAGCCAGCTGCGTTCTGAGCAGTTCTTC
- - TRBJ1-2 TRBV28 CASSSRYGYTF TGTGCCAGCAGTTCGCGTTATGGCTACACCTTC
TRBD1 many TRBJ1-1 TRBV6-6 CASSFGTGTENTEAFF TGTGCCAGCAGTTTCGGAACCGGGACAGAGAACACTGAAGCTTTCTTT
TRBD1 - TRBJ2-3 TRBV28 CASSPGTARTDTQYF TGTGCCAGCAGTCCGGGGACAGCCCGCACAGATACGCAGTATTTT
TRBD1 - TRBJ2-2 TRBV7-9 CASRQQGGTGELFF TGTGCCAGCAGACAACAGGGGGGCACCGGGGAGCTGTTTTTT
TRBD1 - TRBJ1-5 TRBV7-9 CASSFDRGDQPQHF TGTGCCAGCAGCTTCGACAGGGGAGATCAGCCCCAGCATTTT
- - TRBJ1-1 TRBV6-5 CASSYGGSTEAFF TGTGCCAGCAGTTACGGGGGGAGCACTGAAGCTTTCTTT
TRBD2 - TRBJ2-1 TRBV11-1 CASSRTTSGVYNEQFF TGTGCCAGCAGTCGAACGACTAGCGGTGTATACAATGAGCAGTTCTTC
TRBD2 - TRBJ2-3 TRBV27 CASRALGGEDTQYF TGTGCCAGCAGAGCCCTGGGGGGGGAAGATACGCAGTATTTT
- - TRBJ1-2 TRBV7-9 CASSSTPVSSLVSYGYTF TGTGCCAGCAGTTCGACTCCAGTCTCCAGTTTAGTTTCCTATGGCTACACCTTC
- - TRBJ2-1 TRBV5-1 CASSLPGTGDSYNEQFF TGCGCCAGCAGCTTGCCTGGGACTGGGGACTCCTACAATGAGCAGTTCTTC
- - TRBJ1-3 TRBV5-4 CASSLGQVGAGNTIYF TGTGCCAGCAGCTTGGGCCAGGTGGGCGCTGGAAACACCATATATTTT
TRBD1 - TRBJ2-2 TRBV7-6 CASSSRTGGNTGELFF TGTGCCAGCAGCTCCAGGACAGGGGGTAACACCGGGGAGCTGTTTTTT
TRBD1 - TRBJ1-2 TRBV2 CASSPWGQGYGYTF TGTGCCAGCAGTCCTTGGGGACAGGGCTATGGCTACACCTTC
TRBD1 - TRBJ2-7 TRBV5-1 CASSLGTANYEQYF TGCGCCAGCAGTCTAGGGACAGCGAACTACGAGCAGTACTTC
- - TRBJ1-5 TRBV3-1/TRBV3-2 CASSPVTGNQPQHF TGTGCCAGCAGCCCCGTCACAGGCAATCAGCCCCAGCATTTT
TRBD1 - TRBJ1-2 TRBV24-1 CATQPGARQGLSSYGYTF TGTGCCACCCAACCAGGGGCGAGACAGGGATTAAGTTCCTATGGCTACACCTTC
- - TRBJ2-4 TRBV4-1 CASSQEPGTPYKNIQYF TGCGCCAGCAGCCAAGAGCCCGGGACACCTTACAAAAACATTCAGTACTTC
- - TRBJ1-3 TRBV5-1 CASSSQGAGNTIYF TGCGCCAGCAGCTCGCAGGGTGCTGGAAACACCATATATTTT
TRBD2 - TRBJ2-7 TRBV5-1 CASRTAGEGGMDEQYF TGCGCCAGCAGAACCGCCGGGGAGGGAGGGATGGACGAGCAGTACTTC
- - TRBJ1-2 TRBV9 CASSPTGMKNTF TGTGCCAGCAGCCCGACAGGAATGAAGAACACCTTC
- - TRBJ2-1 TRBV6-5 CASTLSYNEQFF TGTGCCAGCACCCTCTCCTACAATGAGCAGTTCTTC
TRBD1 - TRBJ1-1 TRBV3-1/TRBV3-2 CASSQRDRTPNTEAFF TGTGCCAGCAGCCAACGGGACAGGACCCCGAACACTGAAGCTTTCTTT
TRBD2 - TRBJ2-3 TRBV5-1 CASGSQRGTDTQYF TGCGCCAGCGGGTCCCAGCGGGGGACAGATACGCAGTATTTT